These T cell receptor beta chains were read from a single sample in a study of blood T cell repertoires in COVID-19. Sequencing was performed with immunoSEQ multiplex PCR; in TCRdb, only in-frame clones are kept and a portion is missing. The sample shows under 200,000 clones, just over 85% of them seen only once. The specimen sequenced was peripheral blood. The receptors stem from a man between 60 and 75 years old with acute or convalescent COVID-19. Each CDR3 is given with its conserved first and last residue. The D gene is left open where the match is weak. Not all rows give a size; the values are once, few, many and, for expanded clones, a class.

clone_size,v_call,j_call,d_call,cdr3_aa,cdr3_nt
many,TRBV5-4,TRBJ1-2,NA,CASSARDVQWNYGYTF,TGTGCCAGCAGCGCTCGAGACGTACAGTGGAACTATGGCTACACCTTC
NA,TRBV7-2,TRBJ1-1,NA,CASSPRPIAVNTEAFF,TGTGCCAGCAGCCCCCGACCGATAGCAGTCAACACTGAAGCTTTCTTT
NA,TRBV2,TRBJ1-5,NA,CASSEGDTGSQHF,TGTGCCAGCAGTGAAGGGGACACGGGGTCCCAGCATTTT
NA,TRBV29-1,TRBJ1-2,TRBD1,CSAPTGGYGYTF,TGCAGCGCCCCGACAGGGGGCTATGGCTACACCTTC
NA,TRBV30,TRBJ1-1,NA,CAWSLDQDTEAFF,TGTGCCTGGAGTCTCGATCAGGACACTGAAGCTTTCTTT
NA,TRBV27,TRBJ1-2,TRBD1,CASSSGQGIYGYTF,TGTGCCAGCAGCTCCGGACAGGGGATCTATGGCTACACCTTC
NA,TRBV18,TRBJ2-6,NA,CASSPTGETGANVLTF,TGTGCCAGCTCACCGACAGGTGAAACTGGGGCCAACGTCCTGACTTTC
NA,TRBV5-1,TRBJ1-3,TRBD1,CASSSRGPGNTIYF,TGCGCCAGCAGCTCCAGGGGGCCTGGAAACACCATATATTTT
few,TRBV6-5,TRBJ1-6,TRBD1,CASSTGAENSPLHF,TGTGCCAGCAGTACAGGGGCGGAGAATTCACCCCTCCACTTT
NA,TRBV25-1,TRBJ2-2,TRBD1,CASSGRQGVNTGELFF,TGTGCCAGCAGTGGGAGACAGGGGGTAAACACCGGGGAGCTGTTTTTT
few,TRBV14,TRBJ2-2,NA,CASSAAVNTGELFF,TGTGCCAGCAGTGCGGCAGTAAACACCGGGGAGCTGTTTTTT
NA,TRBV18,TRBJ2-2,TRBD2,CASSRLASNTGELFF,TGTGCCAGCTCACGACTAGCGTCTAACACCGGGGAGCTGTTTTTT
once,TRBV11-3,TRBJ1-1,TRBD1,CASSYGQGRQAFF,TGTGCCAGCAGTTACGGACAGGGGAGACAAGCTTTCTTT
few,TRBV19,TRBJ2-2,TRBD1,CASSSLRDSNTGELFF,TGTGCCAGTAGTAGCCTCCGGGACAGCAACACCGGGGAGCTGTTTTTT
NA,TRBV5-1,TRBJ1-3,NA,CASSLPSRGQQNTIYF,TGCGCCAGCAGCTTGCCCTCCCGGGGACAACAGAACACCATATATTTT
once,TRBV6-1,TRBJ1-6,NA,CASSVGGARTSRNSPLHF,TGTGCCAGCAGTGTAGGGGGTGCCCGTACCTCCCGCAATTCACCCCTCCACTTT
NA,TRBV28,TRBJ2-1,NA,CASSLGSYGYNEQFF,TGTGCCAGCAGTTTGGGCAGCTATGGATACAATGAGCAGTTCTTC
NA,TRBV28,TRBJ2-5,NA,CASSTHRGREETQYF,TGTGCCAGCAGTACCCACAGGGGGAGGGAGGAGACCCAGTACTTC
NA,TRBV28,TRBJ2-5,TRBD2,CASSLTKTSGPRGETQYF,TGTGCCAGCAGTTTAACCAAGACTAGCGGACCCCGAGGAGAGACCCAGTACTTC
NA,TRBV6-5,TRBJ1-6,NA,CASSPAGGVNSPLHF,TGTGCCAGCAGTCCCGCGGGCGGGGTAAATTCACCCCTCCACTTT
NA,TRBV18,TRBJ2-1,NA,CASSPVGVYNEQFF,TGTGCCAGCTCACCAGTCGGGGTATACAATGAGCAGTTCTTC
NA,TRBV12-3/TRBV12-4,TRBJ1-2,TRBD1,CASSPGQGYGYTF,TGTGCCAGCAGTCCCGGACAGGGGTATGGCTACACCTTC
NA,TRBV6-6,TRBJ2-2,NA,CALGRGQDTGELFF,TGTGCCCTGGGGCGGGGGCAGGACACCGGGGAGCTGTTTTTT
NA,TRBV7-6,TRBJ2-7,TRBD2,CASSSLGLAGSYEQYF,TGTGCCAGCAGCTCACTGGGACTAGCGGGATCTTACGAGCAGTACTTC
NA,TRBV29-1,TRBJ2-5,NA,CSAGFLMGAVETQYF,TGCAGCGCGGGCTTTCTTATGGGGGCGGTTGAGACCCAGTACTTC
few,TRBV7-6,TRBJ1-4,TRBD1,CASSQGQAVNEKLFF,TGTGCCAGCAGCCAGGGACAGGCAGTTAATGAAAAACTGTTTTTT
NA,TRBV28,TRBJ1-1,NA,CASTPAGPNTEAFF,TGTGCCAGCACCCCGGCGGGCCCGAACACTGAAGCTTTCTTT